This T cell receptor beta chain stems from a study of cytomegalovirus exposure and HLA in healthy donors. Study-level background: Both the 100 to 150 validation repertoires and the 666 first-cohort repertoires used the same platform, as reported by a later analysis.

Per the germline V gene, CDR1 is SGHRS and CDR2 is YFSETQ. The CDR3 runs 16 residues. V lost 4 bases to trimming and J lost 1 base; unmatched junction nucleotides: 6. Clones were read by immunoSEQ multiplex PCR, and TCRdb kept only the in-frame ones, dropping some. Seen here are more than 300,000 clones, 75% to 90% observed once, and the top ten hold 0.65% to 0.95%. Sequencing was done on a sample of PBMCs. The rearrangement joins TRBV5-1 to TRBJ2-7; 12 bases agree with TRBD2. The clonotype was recovered from a woman aged 18-29 years in good health and CMV-seronegative. CDR3 sequence (DNA): TGCGCCAGCAGCGTACCTAGCGGGGGGGTATCCTACGAGCAGTACTTC. Amino acids: CASSVPSGGVSYEQYF.